This T cell receptor (beta chain) comes out of a study of blood T cell repertoires in COVID-19. Study-wide background: PBMCs, B-cell-depleted T cells, or T cells were the source of the cDNA or gDNA that made up the material.

Germline CDR1 is GTSNPN and CDR2 is SVGIG (reference sequence). This CDR3 is 15 amino acids long. Trimming removed 2 bases from V and 7 bases from J; junction bases left unmatched: 7. Patients at the Seattle site were enrolled during active infection and followed longitudinally. This clone was detected only a few times. Authors' analysis steps: Reference gene primer amplification in the assay estimated nucleated cell counts. Sequenced by immunoSEQ multiplex PCR; TCRdb stores in-frame clones only, minus some. V and J calls and clone size follow that table, whereas D and trimming were derived from the DNA. Of around 300,000 clones listed, 75% to 95% were seen once; the top ten hold nearly 7%.

The clonotype originates from a woman between 25 and 40 years old with COVID-19, enrolled during active disease. The genes are TRBV30 and TRBJ1-6, with 8 positions matching TRBD1. The sample comprised peripheral blood. The CDR3 DNA reads TGTGCCTGGAGTCGACGGACAGGGCCAAATTCACCCCTCCACTTT. Protein product: CAWSRRTGPNSPLHF.